Below are 16 T cell receptor beta chains sequenced from a single sample in a study of glioma-infiltrating T cells after dendritic cell vaccination. The protocol was immunoSEQ multiplex PCR, while the TCRdb copy is restricted to in-frame clones and leaves out a portion. The profile covers 100,000 or so clones, with about nine tenths appearing a single time and 15% to 17% taken by the ten largest. The input for sequencing was blood, taken before dendritic cell vaccination. These TCRs come from a human donor with glioblastoma.

The V and J genes are TRBV27 and TRBJ2-4; possibly TRBD2 for D (5 bases). The CDR3 covers 14 residues. V lost 8 bases and J 8 bases, leaving 19 bases between the germline ends. CDR1 is MNHEY and CDR2 is SMNVEV in the germline V gene (reference sequence). The CDR3 sequence: CASGPGLKRDIQYF. The CDR3 DNA reads as TGTGCCAGCGGACCGGGCCTAAAGAGGGACATTCAGTACTTC.

V usage is TRBV5-1 and J usage is TRBJ1-1; D might be TRBD1 (5 bases). CDR1 is SGHRS and CDR2 is YFSETQ in the germline V gene. CDR3 length: 14 amino acids. V was shortened by 0 bases and J by 2 bases, with 8 bases between the two germline ends. In DNA, the CDR3 is TGCGCCAGCAGCTTGGAAAGGGGCAACACTGAAGCTTTCTTT. This encodes CASSLERGNTEAFF.

The rearrangement uses TRBV19 and TRBJ2-7; D ambiguous. The CDR3 contains 11 residues. Germline CDR1 LNHDA, CDR2 SQIVND (reference sequence). The V end lost 4 bases, the J end lost 6 bases, and 7 bases lay between the germline ends. DNA for the CDR3: TGTGCCAGTAGTAATAAGCGCGAGCAGTACTTC. Protein: CASSNKREQYF.

This clone has more than one count but fewer than ten. This chain links TRBV6-5 with TRBJ2-7; 7 bases align to TRBD2. Germline V gene data show CDR1 as MNHEY and CDR2 as SVGAGI. The junction had 4 bases not matched to a gene; V was cut back by 0 bases and J by 5 bases. This CDR3 has 14 residues. The CDR3 protein is CASSYSSAGNEQYF. CDR3 sequence (DNA): TGTGCCAGCAGTTACTCCTCAGCGGGGAACGAGCAGTACTTC.

The gene calls are TRBV30 and TRBJ2-5; 7 nucleotides agree with TRBD2. From germline, CDR1 is GTSNPN and CDR2 SVGIG (reference sequence). V shed 2 bases and J 4 bases; nucleotides not matched to a gene: 4. The CDR3 extends over 13 amino acids. The CDR3 nucleotides are TGTGCCTGGAGTCGGGGGGATGGAGAGACCCAGTACTTC. This gives the protein CAWSRGDGETQYF.

J is TRBJ1-2 and V is TRBV28, with D hard to call. CDR3 length equals 13 residues. Trimming stripped 7 bases from V and 5 bases from J, with 14 bases between. Looked up from germline, CDR1 is MDHEN and CDR2 is SYDVKM. For the CDR3, the DNA is TGTGCCAGCAACAAAAACCCCTCATATGGCTACACCTTC. This gives the protein CASNKNPSYGYTF.

The genes are TRBV28 and TRBJ1-5, with 7 bases matching TRBD1. Germline loops: CDR1 MDHEN, CDR2 SYDVKM. V lost 6 bases and J lost 1; bases outside the gene matches: 3. This CDR3 spans 14 amino acids. The CDR3 DNA sequence: TGTGCCAGCAGAGAGACAGGGAGCAATCAGCCCCAGCATTTT. Its translation is CASRETGSNQPQHF.

The gene calls are TRBV19 and TRBJ2-7; 8 positions match TRBD2. The junction had 33 bases not matched to a gene; V was cut back by 3 bases and J by 2 bases. CDR3 length: 24 residues. Per germline, CDR1 LNHDA and CDR2 SQIVND (reference sequence). As DNA, the CDR3 is TGTGCCAGTAGTATTAGACTCCTTTTAGGTCGGGACACGACGAGGACTAGCCTAACCTACGAGCAGTACTTC. Encoded protein: CASSIRLLLGRDTTRTSLTYEQYF.

The chain combines TRBV5-4 with TRBJ2-1, with a weak D call TRBD2 (7 bases). The CDR3 totals 15 residues. Germline values: CDR1 SGHNT, CDR2 YYREEE (reference sequence). V was trimmed by 2 bases and J by 1 base, leaving 10 bases between them. CDR3 coding DNA: TGTGCCAGCAGCTTAGGGGGGGCGTCCTACAATGAGCAGTTCTTC. Translating gives CASSLGGASYNEQFF.

The V call is TRBV7-9, the J call TRBJ2-1; 12 nucleotides line up with TRBD2. Trimming took 3 bases from V and 3 from J; bases not matched to a gene: 3. Germline V gives CDR1 SEHNR, CDR2 FQNEAQ (reference sequence). CDR3 length equals 16 residues. In DNA, the CDR3 is TGTGCCAGCAGCTTCCTAGCGGGAGGGCTCTACAATGAGCAGTTCTTC. Translating it yields CASSFLAGGLYNEQFF. Full variable domain (missing parts from reference TRBV7-9 and TRBJ2-1): DTGVSQNPRHKITKRGQNVTFRCDPISEHNRLYWYRQTLGQGPEFLTYFQNEAQLEKSRLLSDRFSAERPKGSFSTLEIQRTEQGDSAMYLCASSFLAGGLYNEQFFGPGTRLTVL.

The CDR3 spells CAGYRVKKPNYGYTF. CDR3 sequence (DNA): TGTGCCGGCTACAGGGTTAAAAAGCCTAACTATGGCTACACCTTC. The chain couples TRBV27 to TRBJ1-2, with D perhaps matching TRBD1 (6 bases). Trimming stripped 11 bases from V and 0 bases from J, with 19 bases between. The CDR3 extends over 15 amino acids. The germline gives CDR1 MNHEY, CDR2 SMNVEV (reference sequence).

Only one count was recorded for this clone. The rearrangement links TRBV7-9 to TRBJ1-6, with a weak D call TRBD1 (6 bases). Trimming removed 5 bases at V and 0 bases at J, with 14 bases between. Germline assignment: CDR1 SEHNR and CDR2 FQNEAQ (reference sequence). This CDR3 spans 17 amino acids. CDR3 residues: CASSKGQMSSYNSPLHF. CDR3 coding DNA: TGTGCCAGCAGCAAAGGACAGATGAGCTCCTATAATTCACCCCTCCACTTT.

The J gene is TRBJ2-1, the V gene TRBV18; 14 bases fit TRBD2. The CDR3 runs to 18 residues. V lost 4 bases to trimming and J lost 2 bases; unmatched junction nucleotides: 7. CDR1 is KGHSH, CDR2 LQKENI, per germline. CDR3 DNA sequence: TGTGCCAGCTCACGGACTAGCGGGAGGTACGGCCCCTACAATGAGCAGTTCTTC. Translating it yields CASSRTSGRYGPYNEQFF.

The rearrangement uses TRBV11-2 and TRBJ2-7; D call uncertain. CDR1 is SGHAT and CDR2 is FQNNGV in the germline V gene. The V gene lost 1 base and the J gene lost 1 base, with 8 bases spanning the gap. CDR3 length: 14 amino acids. CDR3 nucleotide sequence: TGTGCCAGCAGCTTAGCTGCGAGTTCCTACGAGCAGTACTTC. Amino acids: CASSLAASSYEQYF.

This sequence joins TRBV11-2 and TRBJ1-2; TRBD1 matches at 11 bases. The CDR3 totals 15 residues. The V segment lost 1 base and the J segment 8 bases; nucleotides outside the gene matches: 6. CDR1 SGHAT and CDR2 FQNNGV come from the germline V gene. CDR3: CASSLGTGGAGGYTF. The CDR3 region has the DNA TGTGCCAGCAGCTTAGGGACAGGGGGCGCGGGGGGCTACACCTTC.

The gene calls are TRBV7-9 and TRBJ2-1, with 14 bases fitting TRBD2. The CDR3 totals 16 residues. In germline, CDR1 is SEHNR, CDR2 FQNEAQ (reference sequence). Trimming took 5 bases from V and 8 from J; bases not matched to a gene: 8. This chain's CDR3 is CASSPTSGRDVDEQFF. Written as DNA, the CDR3 is TGTGCCAGCAGCCCGACTAGCGGGAGGGATGTAGATGAGCAGTTCTTC.